Each of the 26 T cell receptor beta chains below was sequenced from the same sample in a study of cytomegalovirus exposure and HLA in healthy donors. 60 Vbeta and 13 Jbeta primers were used in PCR. Sequencing was performed with immunoSEQ multiplex PCR; in TCRdb, only in-frame clones are kept and a portion is missing. The sample records 150,000 or so clones, 70% to 80% being singletons. Sequencing was done on a sample of PBMCs. The receptors derive from a female donor in good health and CMV-seronegative.

This chain connects TRBV27 to TRBJ1-5; D may be TRBD1 (5 bases). The germline V gene encodes CDR1 MNHEY and CDR2 SMNVEV (reference sequence). Trimming shortened V by 5 bases and J by 6 bases, and 11 bases separated the two germline ends. CDR3 length: 13 amino acids. Here the CDR3 reads CASSLTGGQPQHF. The CDR3 DNA reads TGTGCCAGCAGTCTAACGGGGGGTCAGCCCCAGCATTTT.

V usage is TRBV27 and J usage is TRBJ2-7; a possible D gene is TRBD1 (6 bases). The germline V and J ends were trimmed by 8 bases and 3 bases, with 17 bases remaining between them. This CDR3 has 14 amino acids. From germline, CDR1 is MNHEY and CDR2 SMNVEV (reference sequence). CDR3 region: CASRPGTLYYEQYF. CDR3 DNA: TGTGCCAGCCGCCCCGGGACATTATACTACGAGCAGTACTTC.

The chain combines TRBV7-3 with TRBJ2-2; TRBD1 is a possible D gene (6 bases). The CDR3 extends over 14 amino acids. The V gene lost 1 base and the J gene lost 6 bases, with 9 bases spanning the gap. Germline V gene data show CDR1 as SGHTA and CDR2 as FQGTGA. The CDR3 DNA reads as TGTGCCAGCAGCTTAAACAGGGTCCCCGGGGAGCTGTTTTTT. Protein sequence: CASSLNRVPGELFF.

The chain employs TRBV7-2 and TRBJ2-5, with 9 bases matching TRBD1. The J call could be wrong; TRBJ2-7 is a better fit for the DNA end. CDR1 and CDR2 from the germline V gene are SGHTA and FQGNSA. This CDR3 region has 13 residues. In DNA form, the CDR3 reads TGTGCCAGCAGCTGGACAGGGGTAAACGAGCAGTACTTC. Its protein is CASSWTGVNEQYF.

V is TRBV6-1 and J is TRBJ1-4; 10 bases match TRBD1. Trimming at V came to 7 bases and at J to 6 bases, leaving 5 bases not matched to a gene. The CDR3 contains 14 residues. Germline CDR1 and CDR2: MNHNS and SASEGT. CDR3 loop: CASTPGQGYEKLFF. The CDR3 DNA is TGTGCCAGCACCCCGGGACAGGGGTATGAAAAACTGTTTTTT.

Ten or more counts support this clone. The chain couples TRBV6-5 to TRBJ1-2; TRBD1 matches 7 bases. Germline V gene lookup returns CDR1 MNHEY and CDR2 SVGAGI. The CDR3 totals 14 residues. V was clipped by 8 bases and J by 4 bases; unmatched bases: 10. The CDR3 here is CASRGGALSYGYTF. DNA for the CDR3: TGTGCCAGCCGAGGGGGCGCCCTCAGCTATGGCTACACCTTC.

The genes are TRBV28 and TRBJ2-7; TRBD1 matches 7 bases. Germline V CDR1 and CDR2: MDHEN, SYDVKM. This CDR3 spans 13 amino acids. Trimming took 7 bases from V and 4 from J; bases not matched to a gene: 7. The CDR3 coding sequence is TGTGCCAGCACCGTGGGACAGACTTACGAGCAGTACTTC. As protein: CASTVGQTYEQYF.

The chain links TRBV5-1 to TRBJ1-2, with D possibly TRBD1 on 5 matching bases. Germline values: CDR1 SGHRS, CDR2 YFSETQ. Trimming pared 4 bases from V and 8 bases from J, leaving 24 bases between. CDR3 length equals 16 residues. The CDR3 DNA sequence: TGCGCCAGCAGCGCGGAGACAGCCAGCTTCTCTGGGGGCTACACCTTC. It codes for CASSAETASFSGGYTF. Full variable domain (remainder filled in from reference TRBV5-1 and TRBJ1-2): KAGVTQTPRYLIKTRGQQVTLSCSPISGHRSVSWYQQTPGQGLQFLFEYFSETQRNKGNFPGRFSGRQFSNSRSEMNVSTLELGDSALYLCASSAETASFSGGYTFGSGTRLTVV.

Remarks on this clone: This sample includes further DNA sequences coding for the same CDR3. The genes are TRBV27 and TRBJ1-2; TRBD1 aligns across 8 bases. The junction had 3 bases not matched to a gene; V was cut back by 2 bases and J by 7 bases. This CDR3 region has 13 residues. Germline CDR1 and CDR2: MNHEY and SMNVEV (reference sequence). CDR3: CASSLRTGGGYTF. The DNA for the CDR3 is TGTGCCAGCAGTTTACGTACAGGGGGTGGCTACACCTTC.

A few counts support this clone. This chain links TRBV7-9 with TRBJ2-2, with D possibly TRBD1 on 6 matching bases. The germline CDR1 and CDR2 sequences are SEHNR and FQNEAQ (reference sequence). V was cut by 2 bases and J by 6 bases, with 10 bases left in between. This CDR3 comprises 14 residues. The CDR3 nucleotides are TGTGCCAGCAGCTTACAGGGGTCAGCCGGGGAGCTGTTTTTT. Translation: CASSLQGSAGELFF.

This clone was counted between two and nine times. The V and J genes are TRBV7-6 and TRBJ1-1, with 9 bases identical to TRBD1. There are 15 residues in the CDR3. CDR1 and CDR2 from the germline V gene are SGHVS and FNYEAQ. V gave up 6 bases and J gave up 4 bases; unmatched junction bases: 9. CDR3 sequence (DNA): TGTGCCAGCAGTCGAGAGGACAGGGGCGGCACTGAAGCTTTCTTT. Amino acid sequence: CASSREDRGGTEAFF.

The chain recombines TRBV28 with TRBJ1-5; 8 bases map to TRBD1. This CDR3 has 17 amino acids. Germline V gene data show CDR1 as MDHEN and CDR2 as SYDVKM. The V gene end was trimmed by 1 base and the J gene end by 6 bases; junction bases not matched to a gene: 11. The CDR3 protein is CASSLSGTGGSGQPQHF. The CDR3 DNA sequence: TGTGCCAGCAGTTTATCTGGTACAGGGGGATCTGGTCAGCCCCAGCATTTT.

This CDR3 is CASSPTGGGWGGSYEQYF. The CDR3 nucleotides are TGTGCCAGCAGCCCGACGGGGGGAGGGTGGGGAGGCTCCTACGAGCAGTACTTC. The rearrangement uses TRBV7-3 and TRBJ2-7; 7 bases are shared with TRBD2. The germline CDR1 and CDR2 sequences are SGHTA and FQGTGA. V gave up 5 bases and J gave up 0 bases; unmatched junction bases: 16. The CDR3 sequence is 18 residues long.

The V and J genes are TRBV6-1 and TRBJ1-1; D may be TRBD1 (5 bases). Germline values: CDR1 MNHNS, CDR2 SASEGT. The CDR3 is made up of 14 amino acids. V shed 5 bases and J shed 3 bases, with 13 bases lying between them. The CDR3 DNA sequence: TGTGCCAGCAGTTTGCGGGGCAGGGACACTGAAGCTTTCTTT. Protein sequence: CASSLRGRDTEAFF.

The V gene is TRBV9, the J gene TRBJ2-3; 7 bases line up with TRBD2. The CDR3 runs to 15 residues. J gave up 3 bases and V 1 base, and 5 bases lay outside the gene matches. Germline loops: CDR1 SGDLS, CDR2 YYNGEE. CDR3 coding DNA: TGTGCCAGCAGCGTATGGGGGGGGGATACAGATACGCAGTATTTT. This gives the protein CASSVWGGDTDTQYF. The variable domain in full, with the rest retrieved from reference TRBV9 and TRBJ2-3, is DSGVTQTPKHLITATGQRVTLRCSPRSGDLSVYWYQQSLDQGLQFLIQYYNGEERAKGNILERFSAQQFPDLHSELNLSSLELGDSALYFCASSVWGGDTDTQYFGPGTRLTVL.

This chain uses TRBV5-6 with TRBJ2-1; TRBD2 is a possible D gene (5 bases). Germline V gene lookup returns CDR1 SGHDT and CDR2 YYEEEE. This CDR3 has 14 residues. V lost 1 base, J lost 4 bases, and 9 bases lay in between. The CDR3 region has the DNA TGTGCCAGCAGCTTGCCTAGCTCGTACAATGAGCAGTTCTTC. It translates to CASSLPSSYNEQFF.

The chain couples TRBV29-1 to TRBJ1-3, with a possible D match to TRBD1 (5 bases). The CDR3 spans 12 residues. The germline gives CDR1 SQVTM, CDR2 ANQGSEA. The CDR3 protein is CTAGHSGNTIYF. CDR3 nucleotides: TGCACCGCGGGGCACTCTGGAAACACCATATATTTT.

This clone turned up a few times. The chain is built from TRBV28 and TRBJ2-5; possibly TRBD1 for D (8 bases). Per germline, CDR1 MDHEN and CDR2 SYDVKM. V shed 2 bases and J shed 11 bases, with 18 bases lying between them. The CDR3 spans 14 residues. CDR3 in DNA: TGTGCCAGCAGTTTAGGACAGGGAGGGCTAAAGCAGTACTTC. This sequence encodes CASSLGQGGLKQYF.

There are a few counts of this clone. The rearrangement joins TRBV7-2 to TRBJ2-7; maybe TRBD2 (5 bases). The V end was cut by 1 base, the J end by 4 bases, with 11 bases between. This CDR3 is 14 amino acids long. Per the germline V gene, CDR1 is SGHTA and CDR2 is FQGNSA. CDR3 amino acids: CASSLETNRYEQYF. The CDR3 nucleotides read TGTGCCAGCAGCTTAGAGACTAACCGATACGAGCAGTACTTC.

This rearrangement joins TRBV5-1 to TRBJ1-4; 8 nucleotides match TRBD1. The V and J ends lost 5 bases and 0 bases, in that order; junction bases with no gene match: 6. The CDR3 extends over 16 amino acids. CDR1 is SGHRS, CDR2 YFSETQ, per germline. In DNA form, the CDR3 reads TGCGCCAGCAGGGAACAGGGGGGTGCAACTAATGAAAAACTGTTTTTT. As protein: CASREQGGATNEKLFF.

The rearrangement links TRBV5-6 to TRBJ1-1; 7 bases are shared with TRBD1. The length of the CDR3 is 15 residues. Germline CDR1 and CDR2: SGHDT and YYEEEE. After removal of 0 bases from V and 5 bases from J, the junction contained 7 bases not matched to a gene. CDR3 amino acids: CASSLGTGPGTEAFF. The CDR3 DNA is TGTGCCAGCAGCTTGGGGACAGGCCCCGGGACTGAAGCTTTCTTT.

The V gene is TRBV28, the J gene TRBJ1-5; D remains ambiguous. Trimming shortened V by 5 bases and J by 12 bases, and 11 bases separated the two germline ends. Per germline, CDR1 MDHEN and CDR2 SYDVKM. This CDR3 has 11 amino acids. In DNA form, the CDR3 reads TGTGCCAGCAGTCCCAAGCGGGGCCAGCATTTT. Its protein is CASSPKRGQHF.

The V and J genes are TRBV7-8 and TRBJ2-1, with 7 bases identical to TRBD1. Germline loops: CDR1 SGHVS, CDR2 FQNEAQ. Germline trimming cut 4 bases from V and 5 bases from J; bases unmatched to any gene: 5. The CDR3 extends over 14 amino acids. CDR3 DNA: TGTGCCAGCAGCTCCTTAGACAGGGACAATGAGCAGTTCTTC. Protein product: CASSSLDRDNEQFF.

The chain carries TRBV30 and TRBJ2-3; a weak D match, TRBD2 (5 bases). Trimming removed 3 bases from V and 2 bases from J, with 15 bases in between. The CDR3 runs to 15 residues. Germline values: CDR1 GTSNPN, CDR2 SVGIG (reference sequence). Here the CDR3 reads CAWRAGILATDTQYF. The CDR3 DNA follows: TGTGCCTGGAGGGCGGGCATCTTGGCCACAGATACGCAGTATTTT.

The chain recombines TRBV19 with TRBJ2-1, with D possibly being TRBD1 (5 bases). Per germline, CDR1 LNHDA and CDR2 SQIVND (reference sequence). The CDR3 loop spans 13 amino acids. The germline V and J ends were trimmed by 3 bases and 4 bases, with 7 bases remaining between them. CDR3 protein: CASSMTAYNEQFF. The DNA of the CDR3 is TGTGCCAGTAGTATGACAGCTTACAATGAGCAGTTCTTC.

The J gene is TRBJ2-2, the V gene TRBV27; 7 bases align to TRBD1. The germline CDR1 and CDR2 sequences are MNHEY and SMNVEV (reference sequence). The length of the CDR3 is 13 residues. J gave up 6 bases and V 4 bases, and 2 bases lay outside the gene matches. The CDR3 region has the DNA TGTGCCAGCAGTTCCACAGGGGCCGGGGAGCTGTTTTTT. Its protein is CASSSTGAGELFF.